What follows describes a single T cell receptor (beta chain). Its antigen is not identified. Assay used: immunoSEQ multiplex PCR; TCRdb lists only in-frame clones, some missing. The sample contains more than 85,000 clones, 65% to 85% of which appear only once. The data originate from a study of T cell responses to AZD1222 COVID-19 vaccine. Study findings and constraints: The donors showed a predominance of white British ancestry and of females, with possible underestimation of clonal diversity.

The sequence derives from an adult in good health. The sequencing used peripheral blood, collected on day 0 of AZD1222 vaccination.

In DNA, the CDR3 is TGTGCCAGCAGTTACGAGGGCAATGAGCAGTTCTTC. This translates into CASSYEGNEQFF. This rearrangement joins TRBV6-5 to TRBJ2-1; TRBD2 might be the D (5 bases). Germline CDR1 and CDR2: MNHEY and SVGAGI. The CDR3 sequence is 12 residues long. Between the trimmed V and J ends, which lost 2 bases and 6 bases, there was a span of 5 bases.